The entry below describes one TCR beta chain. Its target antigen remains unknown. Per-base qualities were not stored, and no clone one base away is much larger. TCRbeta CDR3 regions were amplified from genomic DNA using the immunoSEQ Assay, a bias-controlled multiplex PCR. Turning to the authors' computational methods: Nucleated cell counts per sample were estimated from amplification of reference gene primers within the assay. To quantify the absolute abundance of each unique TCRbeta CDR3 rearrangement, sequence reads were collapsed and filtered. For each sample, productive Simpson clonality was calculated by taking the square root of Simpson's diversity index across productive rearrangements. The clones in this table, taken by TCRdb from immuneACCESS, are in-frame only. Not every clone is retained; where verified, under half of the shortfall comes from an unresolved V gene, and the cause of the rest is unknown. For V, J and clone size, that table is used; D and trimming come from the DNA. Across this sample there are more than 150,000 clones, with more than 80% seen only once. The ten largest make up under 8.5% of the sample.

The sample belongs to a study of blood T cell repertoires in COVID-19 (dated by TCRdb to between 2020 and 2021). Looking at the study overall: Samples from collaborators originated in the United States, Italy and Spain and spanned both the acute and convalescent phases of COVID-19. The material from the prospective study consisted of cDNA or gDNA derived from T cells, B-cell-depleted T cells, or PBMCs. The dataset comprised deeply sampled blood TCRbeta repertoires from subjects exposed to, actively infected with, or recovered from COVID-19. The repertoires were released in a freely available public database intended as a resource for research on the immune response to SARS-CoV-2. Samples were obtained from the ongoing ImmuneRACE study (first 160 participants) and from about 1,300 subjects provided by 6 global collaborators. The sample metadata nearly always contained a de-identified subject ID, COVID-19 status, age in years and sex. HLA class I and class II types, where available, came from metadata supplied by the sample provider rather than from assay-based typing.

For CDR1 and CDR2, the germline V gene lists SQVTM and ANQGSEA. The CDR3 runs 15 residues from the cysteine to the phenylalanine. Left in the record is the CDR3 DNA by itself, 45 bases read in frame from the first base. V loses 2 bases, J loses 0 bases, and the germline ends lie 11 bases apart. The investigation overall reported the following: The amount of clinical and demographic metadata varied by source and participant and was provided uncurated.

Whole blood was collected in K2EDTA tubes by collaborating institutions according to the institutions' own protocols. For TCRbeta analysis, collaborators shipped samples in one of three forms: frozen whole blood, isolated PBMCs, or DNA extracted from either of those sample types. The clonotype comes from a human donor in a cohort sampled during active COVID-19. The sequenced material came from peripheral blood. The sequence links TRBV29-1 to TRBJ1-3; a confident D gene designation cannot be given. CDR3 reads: CSVEPPGSSGNTIYF. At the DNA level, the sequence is TGCAGCGTTGAACCCCCGGGGAGCTCTGGAAACACCATATATTTT.